This T cell receptor (beta chain) derives from a study of cytomegalovirus exposure and HLA in healthy donors (TCRdb year 2017). Looking at the study overall: According to a later analysis, the 120 or so validation repertoires were produced on the same platform as the roughly 700 repertoires of the first cohort. The study aimed to test whether cataloging public T cell receptors could reveal signatures of past pathogen exposure. Along with the roughly 610-subject first cohort, a separate validation cohort of over a hundred different subjects was used. To predict cytomegalovirus infection status, the study brought together high-throughput TCR immunosequencing, statistical association of individual TCRs with disease status, and machine learning.

The donors belonged to the validation cohort of approximately 130 subjects, which was separate from the approximately 700-subject first cohort. From cysteine to phenylalanine, the CDR3 is 14 amino acids long. Only CDR3 DNA is held: 42 bases, read in frame from base 1. V is shortened by 4 bases, J by 0 bases, and the region joining them spans 9 bases. According to the germline V gene (reference sequence), CDR1 reads LNHDA and CDR2 reads SQIVND. Broader findings and caveats from the paper: The authors suggested that the approach could potentially be generalized to other disease states and immunological phenotypes. Most TCR sequences were seen in very few donors, while some public TCRs were found in many individuals. In both the original and validation cohorts, the classifier was reported to diagnose cytomegalovirus status with high specificity and sensitivity. The study gave a list of about 170 TCR beta chains associated with cytomegalovirus. A few of the identified cytomegalovirus-associated TCR beta chains were confirmed in vitro to be specific for cytomegalovirus antigens. The validation cohort had no HLA typing available for a later analysis, so co-occurrence within that cohort was assessed over all 120 repertoires. In a later analysis, TCRs clustered in the first cohort were found to also tend to co-occur in the 120 or so validation repertoires, with approximately 94% of cluster scores above 0.

Concerning this clone itself: Its antigen is still unknown. No quality values exist for individual bases; no much larger clone is one base distant.

The library relied on the immunoSEQ multiplex PCR assay. The study's own analysis went as follows. A statistical classification framework was built to diagnose cytomegalovirus status from the catalog of TCR beta chain sequences. TCRdb carries this immuneACCESS record with in-frame sequences only. Its versions omit some clonotypes, under half of them owing to an unresolved V gene in the studies checked, with the rest unexplained. V, J and clone size were drawn from that table, and D and trimming were deduced from the DNA. For this sample the table gives about 130,000 clones, of which approximately 94% were detected only once. The ten largest clones take up over 1.5% of the sample.

Sequenced material: PBMCs. This receptor chain uses TRBV19 and TRBJ2-5, and TRBD1 may be the D gene, going by 5 matching bases. This receptor was identified in a man aged 18 to 30 in good health and CMV-seropositive. The CDR3 sequence is CASSNRLYQETQYF. The nucleotide sequence is given as TGTGCCAGTAGTAACAGGTTGTACCAAGAGACCCAGTACTTC.